This T cell receptor (beta chain) was sequenced in a study of Graves' ophthalmopathy and Graves' hyperthyroidism. About the study: Prior to any treatment, peripheral blood was collected at the time of initial diagnosis. Study outcomes and limitations: Also, most clonotypes expanded in the thyroid above 0.001 frequency appeared in blood.

V shed 4 bases, J shed 6 bases, and the junction held 7 bases outside the gene matches. Germline V gene lookup returns CDR1 MNHEY and CDR2 SVGEGT. The length of the CDR3 is 14 residues. A duration under 3 months, NOSPECS ≥4, CAS ≥3 and moderate-to-severe activity characterized the donors with ophthalmopathy. Excluded: other autoimmune disease, uncontrolled infection, pregnancy or lactation. Amplified TCR beta CDR3 regions were obtained using RNA transcripts as template. Second-round multiplex PCR came after first-round RT-PCR with HTBI primers. TCRdb ran MiXCR on the multiplex PCR reads and lists one entry per CDR3 protein. Of a few hundred thousand distinct CDR3 sequences listed, around 20% were seen once; the top ten hold roughly 1.4%. This clonotype was detected only a few times. The antigen remains unidentified.

This chain links TRBV6-2 or TRBV6-3 with TRBJ2-7; TRBD1 matches at 9 bases. This receptor was taken from a young woman with Graves' ophthalmopathy. Sample: peripheral blood. The CDR3 DNA sequence: TGTGCCAGCAGTTCCTCCGGGACAGGGTTCGAGCAGTACTTC. As protein: CASSSSGTGFEQYF.